The entry below describes one T cell receptor beta chain. The antigen is undetermined. This entry belongs to a study of identical twins. The study's findings and limits: The study found that models underestimated out-of-frame TCR alpha sharing in monozygotic twins. Twins showed weaker excess sharing in their beta out-of-frame sequences.

CDR3 length: 13 amino acids. V lost 4 bases to trimming and J lost 7 bases, with 11 bases between them. Germline CDR1 KGHSY, CDR2 FQNENV. A universal primer site was created by template switching, with the cDNA bearing unique molecular identifiers. TCRdb itself ran the 5' RACE reads through MiXCR, one entry per CDR3 protein. The sample consists of 750,000 to 950,000 distinct CDR3 sequences, 10% to 15% of them appearing once. Separately, the same data were catalogued under a study of yellow fever vaccine responses in identical twins. That paper notes: Reported findings indicate that twins' vaccine T cell responses seemed partially convergent, partially personalized.

The sample consisted of PBMCs. The TCR sequence derives from a woman aged 18 to 35 in good health. The rearrangement links TRBV16 to TRBJ1-5; D gene unclear. Here the CDR3 DNA reads TGTGCCAGCAGCCTCTCCTTATCGCAGCCCCAGCATTTT. Translated, it gives CASSLSLSQPQHF.